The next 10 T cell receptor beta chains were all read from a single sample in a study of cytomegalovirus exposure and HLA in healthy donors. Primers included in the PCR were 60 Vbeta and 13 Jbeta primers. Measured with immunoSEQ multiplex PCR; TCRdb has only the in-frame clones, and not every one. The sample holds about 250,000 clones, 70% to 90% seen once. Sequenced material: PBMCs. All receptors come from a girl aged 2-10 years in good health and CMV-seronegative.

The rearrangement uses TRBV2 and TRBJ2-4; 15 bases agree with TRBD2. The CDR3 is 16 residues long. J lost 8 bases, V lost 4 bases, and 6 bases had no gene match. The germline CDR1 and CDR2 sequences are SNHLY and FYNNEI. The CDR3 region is CASSAGLAGGGDIQYF. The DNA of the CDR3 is TGTGCCAGCAGTGCGGGACTAGCGGGAGGCGGAGACATTCAGTACTTC. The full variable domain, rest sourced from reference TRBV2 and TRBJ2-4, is EPEVTQTPSHQVTQMGQEVILRCVPISNHLYFYWYRQILGQKVEFLVSFYNNEISEKSEIFDDQFSVERPDGSNFTLKIRSTKLEDSAMYFCASSAGLAGGGDIQYFGAGTRLSVL.

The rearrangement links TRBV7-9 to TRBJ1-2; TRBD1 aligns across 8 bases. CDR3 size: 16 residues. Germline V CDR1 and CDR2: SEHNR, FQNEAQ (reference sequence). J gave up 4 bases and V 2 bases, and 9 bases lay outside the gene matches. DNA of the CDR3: TGTGCCAGCAGCTTACACGGGGCAGGGGGCGTCTATGGCTACACCTTC. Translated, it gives CASSLHGAGGVYGYTF.

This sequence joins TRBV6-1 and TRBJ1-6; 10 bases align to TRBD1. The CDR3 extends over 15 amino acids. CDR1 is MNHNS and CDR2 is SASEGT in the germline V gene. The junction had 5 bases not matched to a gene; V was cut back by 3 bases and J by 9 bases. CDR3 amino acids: CASSDDRGPTSPLHF. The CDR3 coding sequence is TGTGCCAGCAGTGACGACAGGGGGCCGACTTCACCCCTCCACTTT.

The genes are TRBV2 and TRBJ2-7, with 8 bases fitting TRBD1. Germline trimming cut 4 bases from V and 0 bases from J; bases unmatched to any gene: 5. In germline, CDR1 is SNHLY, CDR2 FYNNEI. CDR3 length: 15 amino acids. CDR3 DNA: TGTGCCAGCAGTGGGGAGACAGGGGCCTCCTACGAGCAGTACTTC. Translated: CASSGETGASYEQYF. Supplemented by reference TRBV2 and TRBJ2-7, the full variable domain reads EPEVTQTPSHQVTQMGQEVILRCVPISNHLYFYWYRQILGQKVEFLVSFYNNEISEKSEIFDDQFSVERPDGSNFTLKIRSTKLEDSAMYFCASSGETGASYEQYFGPGTRLTVT.

The CDR3, as DNA: TGTGCCAGCAGTTACGGTATCTCCCGACTTAACAATGAGCAGTTCTTC. It yields the protein CASSYGISRLNNEQFF. This chain links TRBV6-5 with TRBJ2-1; D unresolved. Trimming pared 2 bases from V and 5 bases from J, leaving 16 bases between. Germline assignment: CDR1 MNHEY and CDR2 SVGAGI. CDR3 length: 16 residues.

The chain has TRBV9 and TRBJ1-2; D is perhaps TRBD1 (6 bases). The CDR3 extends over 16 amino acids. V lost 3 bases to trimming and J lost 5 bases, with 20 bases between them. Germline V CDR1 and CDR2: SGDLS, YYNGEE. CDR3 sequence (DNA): TGTGCCAGCAGCGCCACCCCTGTGGGAAGGGGGTATGGCTACACCTTC. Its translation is CASSATPVGRGYGYTF.

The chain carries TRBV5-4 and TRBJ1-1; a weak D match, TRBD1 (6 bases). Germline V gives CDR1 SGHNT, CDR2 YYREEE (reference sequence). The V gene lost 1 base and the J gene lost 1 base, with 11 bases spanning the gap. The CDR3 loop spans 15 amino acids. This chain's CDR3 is CASSLPGQPNTEAFF. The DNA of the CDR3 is TGTGCCAGCAGCTTGCCGGGACAACCGAACACTGAAGCTTTCTTT.

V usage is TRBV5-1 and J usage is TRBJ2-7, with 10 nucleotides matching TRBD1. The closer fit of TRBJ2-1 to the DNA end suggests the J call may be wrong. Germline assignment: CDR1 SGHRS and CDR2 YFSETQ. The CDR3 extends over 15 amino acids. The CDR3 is CASSLGRTGGNEQFF. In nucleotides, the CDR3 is TGCGCCAGCAGCTTGGGACGGACAGGGGGGAATGAGCAGTTCTTC.

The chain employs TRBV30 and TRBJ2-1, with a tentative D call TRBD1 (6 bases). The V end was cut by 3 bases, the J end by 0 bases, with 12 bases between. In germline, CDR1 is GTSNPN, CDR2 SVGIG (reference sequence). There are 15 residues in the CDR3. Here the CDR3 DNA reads TGTGCCTGGAGCCTTATGGGACACTCCTACAATGAGCAGTTCTTC. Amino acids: CAWSLMGHSYNEQFF.

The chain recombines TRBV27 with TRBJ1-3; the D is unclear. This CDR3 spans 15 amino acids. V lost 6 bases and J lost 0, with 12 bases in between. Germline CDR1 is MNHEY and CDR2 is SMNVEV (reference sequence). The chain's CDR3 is CASSNFLSSGNTIYF. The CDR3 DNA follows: TGTGCCAGCAGCAATTTTCTGAGCTCTGGAAACACCATATATTTT.